This T cell receptor beta chain was recorded in a study of blood T cell repertoires in COVID-19. On the study more broadly: Donors in the United States, Italy and Spain gave samples during acute or convalescent COVID-19.

Original analysis: Reference gene primers were amplified, and this amplification served to estimate nucleated cell counts. Assay: immunoSEQ multiplex PCR; the TCRdb copy retains only in-frame clones and omits some. The D gene and trimming were derived from the DNA, and the V and J assignments and clone size from that table. The table records about 120,000 clones, 90% of them present only once. V was clipped by 8 bases and J by 0 bases; unmatched bases: 10. CDR1 and CDR2 from the germline V gene are SNHLY and FYNNEI. The CDR3 loop spans 16 amino acids. The clonotype originates from a human donor with active COVID-19. The donor label of this sample is uncertain. Sequenced material: peripheral blood. The V and J genes are TRBV2 and TRBJ1-3, with 7 nucleotides matching TRBD1. CDR3 coding DNA: TGTGCCAGCCAGGGACAGTTGGTGCTCTCTGGAAACACCATATATTTT. It codes for CASQGQLVLSGNTIYF. The whole variable domain, remainder taken from reference TRBV2 and TRBJ1-3, is EPEVTQTPSHQVTQMGQEVILRCVPISNHLYFYWYRQILGQKVEFLVSFYNNEISEKSEIFDDQFSVERPDGSNFTLKIRSTKLEDSAMYFCASQGQLVLSGNTIYFGEGSWLTVV.